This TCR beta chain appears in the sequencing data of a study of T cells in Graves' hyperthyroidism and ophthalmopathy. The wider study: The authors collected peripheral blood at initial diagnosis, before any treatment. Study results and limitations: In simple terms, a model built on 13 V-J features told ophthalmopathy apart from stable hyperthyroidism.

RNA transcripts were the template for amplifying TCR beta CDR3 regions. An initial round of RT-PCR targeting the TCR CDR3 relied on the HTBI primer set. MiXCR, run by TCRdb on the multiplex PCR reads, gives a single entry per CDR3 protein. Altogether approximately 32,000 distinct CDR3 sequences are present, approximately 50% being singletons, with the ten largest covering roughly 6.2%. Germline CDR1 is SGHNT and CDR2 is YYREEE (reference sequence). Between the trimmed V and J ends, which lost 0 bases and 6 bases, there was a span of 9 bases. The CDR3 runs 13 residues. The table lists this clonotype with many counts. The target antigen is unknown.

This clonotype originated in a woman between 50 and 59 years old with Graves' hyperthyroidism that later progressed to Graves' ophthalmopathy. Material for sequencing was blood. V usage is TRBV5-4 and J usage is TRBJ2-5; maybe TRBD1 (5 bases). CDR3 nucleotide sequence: TGTGCCAGCAGCTTGGATCAGGGTCAGACCCAGTACTTC. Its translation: CASSLDQGQTQYF.